This paragraph covers one T cell receptor beta chain sequence. This sample was included in a study of T cells in Graves' hyperthyroidism and ophthalmopathy. RNA transcripts yielded amplified TCR beta CDR3 regions. First-round RT-PCR with HTBI primers amplified the TCR CDR3 region. In TCRdb, the multiplex PCR reads were re-called with MiXCR into one record per CDR3 protein. Of a few hundred thousand distinct CDR3 sequences listed, 20% to 25% are singletons. V was clipped by 4 bases and J by 7 bases; unmatched bases: 8. The CDR3 consists of 16 residues. Looked up from germline, CDR1 is SGHRS and CDR2 is YFSETQ.

The sequence was obtained from a woman aged 65 to 85 with Graves' ophthalmopathy. The chain recombines TRBV5-1 with TRBJ2-1; 13 bases align to TRBD2. Specimen: blood. The CDR3 DNA reads TGCGCCAGCAGCGGCAGACTAGCGGGGGGTGGGAATGAGCAGTTCTTC. It specifies CASSGRLAGGGNEQFF. The whole variable domain, filled in from reference TRBV5-1 and TRBJ2-1, reads KAGVTQTPRYLIKTRGQQVTLSCSPISGHRSVSWYQQTPGQGLQFLFEYFSETQRNKGNFPGRFSGRQFSNSRSEMNVSTLELGDSALYLCASSGRLAGGGNEQFFGPGTRLTVL.